This T cell receptor (beta chain) comes out of a study of regulatory T cells in long-lasting Graves disease. V lost 2 bases and J 3 bases, leaving 8 bases between the germline ends. The CDR3 sequence is 14 residues long. Time point: newly diagnosed GD, antithyroid drugs for less than 3 months. The TCR library was made from RNA extracted from PBMCs. Under American Thyroid Association guidelines, Graves' disease was diagnosed. Approximately 10-milliliter peripheral blood samples went into EDTA tubes. Assembly of TCR beta libraries relied on iRepertoire HTBI primers together with Arm-PCR of CDR3 regions. MiXCR, applied by TCRdb to the multiplex PCR reads, yields one record per CDR3 protein. The sample has fewer than 650,000 distinct CDR3 sequences, 16% seen once; the top ten hold about 11%. These data were also filed under a second study, of T cells in Graves' hyperthyroidism and ophthalmopathy. As reported in that work: Over 18 months, lack of ophthalmopathy progression marked Graves' hyperthyroidism as stable.

The sequencing here drew on peripheral blood mononuclear cells (PBMCs), taken at new diagnosis, from a patient treated with antithyroid drugs. The receptor comes from a man aged 18 to 30 with Graves disease. V usage is TRBV12-3 or TRBV12-4 and J usage is TRBJ2-1, with D possibly TRBD1 on 6 matching bases. The CDR3 nucleotides read TGTGCCAGCAGTTTATGGACAGACTACAATGAGCAGTTCTTC. Translating it yields CASSLWTDYNEQFF.